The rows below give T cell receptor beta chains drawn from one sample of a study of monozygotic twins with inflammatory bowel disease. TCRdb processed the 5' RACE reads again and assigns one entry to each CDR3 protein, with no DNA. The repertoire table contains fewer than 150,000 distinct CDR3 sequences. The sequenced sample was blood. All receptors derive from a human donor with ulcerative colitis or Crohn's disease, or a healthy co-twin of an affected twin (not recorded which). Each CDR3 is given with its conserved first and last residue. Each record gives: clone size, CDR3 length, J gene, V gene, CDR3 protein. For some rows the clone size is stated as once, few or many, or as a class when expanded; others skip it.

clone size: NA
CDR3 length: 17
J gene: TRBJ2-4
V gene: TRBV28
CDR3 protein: CASSFGSSGDKRITQYF

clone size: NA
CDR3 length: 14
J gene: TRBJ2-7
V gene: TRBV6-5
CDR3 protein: CASSYSGGSYEQYF

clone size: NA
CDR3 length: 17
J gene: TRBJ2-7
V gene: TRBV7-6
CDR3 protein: CASSLYSGLIPSYEQYF

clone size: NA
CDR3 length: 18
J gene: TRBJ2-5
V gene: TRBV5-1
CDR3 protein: CASSLGLGRAYEGETQYF

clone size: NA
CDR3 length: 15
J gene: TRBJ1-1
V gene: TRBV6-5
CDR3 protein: CASSYSGGGGTEAFF

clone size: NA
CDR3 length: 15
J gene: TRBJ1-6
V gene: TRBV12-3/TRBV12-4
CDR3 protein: CASTSDRDRGSPLHF

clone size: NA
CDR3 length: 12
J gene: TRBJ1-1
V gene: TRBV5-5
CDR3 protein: CASSWISTEAFF

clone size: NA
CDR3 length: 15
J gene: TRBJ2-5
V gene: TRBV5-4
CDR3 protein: CASSSPGLAPETQYF

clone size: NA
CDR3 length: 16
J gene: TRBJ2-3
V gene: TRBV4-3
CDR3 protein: CASSQRRGASTDTQYF

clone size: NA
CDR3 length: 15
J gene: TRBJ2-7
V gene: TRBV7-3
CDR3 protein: CASSLGQGVIYEQYF

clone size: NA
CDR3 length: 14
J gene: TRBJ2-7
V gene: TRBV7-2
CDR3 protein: CASSTRQGPYEQYF

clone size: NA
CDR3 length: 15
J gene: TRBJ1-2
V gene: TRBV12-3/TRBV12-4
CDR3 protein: CASSLPNRDIYGYTF

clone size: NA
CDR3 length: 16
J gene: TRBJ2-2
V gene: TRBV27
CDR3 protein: CASRSVTGPNTGELFF

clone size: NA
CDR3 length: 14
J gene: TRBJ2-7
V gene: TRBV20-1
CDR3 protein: CSARTGVAPYEQYF

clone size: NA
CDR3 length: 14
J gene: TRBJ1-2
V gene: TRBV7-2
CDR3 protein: CASTVTGEYYGYTF

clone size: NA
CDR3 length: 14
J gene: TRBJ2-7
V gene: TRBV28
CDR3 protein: CASSPDPLLRGQYF

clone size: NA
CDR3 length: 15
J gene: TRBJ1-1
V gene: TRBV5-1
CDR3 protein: CASSYDRVMNTEAFF

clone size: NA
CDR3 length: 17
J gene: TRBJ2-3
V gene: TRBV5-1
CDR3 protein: CASSLAYTGNGADTQYF

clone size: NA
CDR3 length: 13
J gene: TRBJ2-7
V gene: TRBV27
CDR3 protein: CASSYGRGLEQYF

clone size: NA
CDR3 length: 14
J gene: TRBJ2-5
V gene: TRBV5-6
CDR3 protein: CASSRTDRGETQYF

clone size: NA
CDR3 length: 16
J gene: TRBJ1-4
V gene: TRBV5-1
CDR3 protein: CASSPPDRVGGEKLFF

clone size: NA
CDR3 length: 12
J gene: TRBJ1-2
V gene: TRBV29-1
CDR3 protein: CSVVFGAYGYTF

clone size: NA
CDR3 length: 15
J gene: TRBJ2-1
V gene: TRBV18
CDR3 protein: CASSPRDRGSNEQFF

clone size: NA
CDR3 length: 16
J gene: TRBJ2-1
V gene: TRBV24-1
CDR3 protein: CATSDLGQGAYNEQFF

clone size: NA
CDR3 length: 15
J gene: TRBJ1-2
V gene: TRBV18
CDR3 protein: CASSARQGVGYGYTF

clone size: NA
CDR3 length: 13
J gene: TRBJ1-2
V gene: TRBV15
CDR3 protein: CATSRGGAAGYTF

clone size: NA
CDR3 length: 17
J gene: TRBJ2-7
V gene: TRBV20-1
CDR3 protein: CSARDPSGGPRSYEQYF

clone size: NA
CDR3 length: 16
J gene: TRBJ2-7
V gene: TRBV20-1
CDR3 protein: CSARDRDRVNFNEQYF

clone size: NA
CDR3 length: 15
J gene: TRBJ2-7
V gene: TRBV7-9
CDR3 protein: CASSPSPGIAYEQYF

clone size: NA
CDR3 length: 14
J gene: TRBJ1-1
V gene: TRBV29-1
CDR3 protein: CSEKTQGRGTEAFF

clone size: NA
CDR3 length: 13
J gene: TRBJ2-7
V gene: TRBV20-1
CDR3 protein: CSASHQTGYEQYF

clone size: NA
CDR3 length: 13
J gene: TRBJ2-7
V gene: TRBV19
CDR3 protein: CASIGTGRYEQYF

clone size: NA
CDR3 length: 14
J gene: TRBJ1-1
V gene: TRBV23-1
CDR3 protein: CASSQQTGGNEAFF

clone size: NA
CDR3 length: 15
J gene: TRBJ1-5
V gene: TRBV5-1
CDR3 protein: CASSLDGGAFQPQHF

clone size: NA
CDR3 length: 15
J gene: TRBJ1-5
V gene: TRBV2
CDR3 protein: CASRPGGGSNQPQHF

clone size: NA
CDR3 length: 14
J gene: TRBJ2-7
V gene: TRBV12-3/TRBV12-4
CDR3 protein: CASSSDTIPYEQYF

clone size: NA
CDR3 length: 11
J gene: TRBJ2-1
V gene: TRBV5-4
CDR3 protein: CASSSTLEQFF

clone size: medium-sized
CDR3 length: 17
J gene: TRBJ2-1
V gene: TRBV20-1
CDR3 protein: CSASPGATLYSYNEQFF

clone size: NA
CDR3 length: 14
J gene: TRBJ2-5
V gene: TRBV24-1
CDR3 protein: CATSDSRIQVTEYF

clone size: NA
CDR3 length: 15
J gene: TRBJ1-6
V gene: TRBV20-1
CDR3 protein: CSATTGLSYNSPLHF